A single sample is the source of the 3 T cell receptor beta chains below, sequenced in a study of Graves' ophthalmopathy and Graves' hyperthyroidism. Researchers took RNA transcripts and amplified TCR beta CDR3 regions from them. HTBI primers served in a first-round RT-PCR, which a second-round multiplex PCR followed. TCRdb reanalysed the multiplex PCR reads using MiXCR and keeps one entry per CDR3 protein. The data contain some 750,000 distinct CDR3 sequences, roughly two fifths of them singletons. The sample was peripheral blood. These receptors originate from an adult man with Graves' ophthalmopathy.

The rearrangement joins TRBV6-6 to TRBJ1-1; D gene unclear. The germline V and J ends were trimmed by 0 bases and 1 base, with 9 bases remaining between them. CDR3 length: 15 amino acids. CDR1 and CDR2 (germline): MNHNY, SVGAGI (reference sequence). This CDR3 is CASSYSIQTNTEAFF. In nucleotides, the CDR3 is TGTGCCAGCAGTTACTCGATACAGACGAACACTGAAGCTTTCTTT.

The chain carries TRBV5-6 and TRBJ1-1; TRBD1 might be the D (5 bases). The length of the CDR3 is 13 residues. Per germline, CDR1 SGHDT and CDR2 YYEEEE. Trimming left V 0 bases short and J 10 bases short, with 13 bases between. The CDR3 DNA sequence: TGTGCCAGCAGCTTGGCCAACGGGGGAGGAGCTTTCTTT. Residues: CASSLANGGGAFF.

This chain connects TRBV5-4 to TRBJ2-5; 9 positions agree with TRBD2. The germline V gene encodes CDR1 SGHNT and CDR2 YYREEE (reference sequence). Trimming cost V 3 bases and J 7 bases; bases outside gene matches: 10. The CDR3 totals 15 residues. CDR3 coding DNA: TGTGCCAGCAGCTCTGTAGCGGGAGAGGGAGGGACCCAGTACTTC. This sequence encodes CASSSVAGEGGTQYF.